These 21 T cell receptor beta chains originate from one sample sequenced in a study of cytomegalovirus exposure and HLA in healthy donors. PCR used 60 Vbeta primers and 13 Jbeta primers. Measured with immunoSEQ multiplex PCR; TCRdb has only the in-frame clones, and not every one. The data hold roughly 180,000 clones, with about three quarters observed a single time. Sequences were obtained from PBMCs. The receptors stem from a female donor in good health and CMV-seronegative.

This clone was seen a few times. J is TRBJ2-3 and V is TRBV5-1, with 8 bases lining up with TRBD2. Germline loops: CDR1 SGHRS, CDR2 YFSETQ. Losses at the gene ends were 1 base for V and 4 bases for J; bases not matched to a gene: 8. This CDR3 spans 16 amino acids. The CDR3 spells CASSLSSGRGADTQYF. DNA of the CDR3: TGCGCCAGCAGCTTGTCCAGCGGGAGAGGCGCAGATACGCAGTATTTT.

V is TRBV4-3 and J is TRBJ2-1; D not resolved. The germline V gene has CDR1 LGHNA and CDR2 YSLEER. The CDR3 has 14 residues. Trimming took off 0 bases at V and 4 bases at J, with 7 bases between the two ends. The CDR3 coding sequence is TGCGCCAGCAGCCAAGATGGGCCGTACAATGAGCAGTTCTTC. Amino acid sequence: CASSQDGPYNEQFF.

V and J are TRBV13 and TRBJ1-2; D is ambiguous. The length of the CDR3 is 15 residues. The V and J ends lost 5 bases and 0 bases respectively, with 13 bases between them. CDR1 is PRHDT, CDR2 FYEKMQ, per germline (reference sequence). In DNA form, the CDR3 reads TGTGCCAGCAGCGTTCTGCAGGAAGCTAACTATGGCTACACCTTC. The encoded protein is CASSVLQEANYGYTF.

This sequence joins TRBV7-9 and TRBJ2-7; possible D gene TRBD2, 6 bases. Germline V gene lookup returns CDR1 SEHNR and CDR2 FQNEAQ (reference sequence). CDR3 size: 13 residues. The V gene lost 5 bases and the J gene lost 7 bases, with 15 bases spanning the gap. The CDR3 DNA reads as TGTGCCAGCAGCCGAGCATGGGGGGATGAGCAGTACTTC. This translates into CASSRAWGDEQYF.

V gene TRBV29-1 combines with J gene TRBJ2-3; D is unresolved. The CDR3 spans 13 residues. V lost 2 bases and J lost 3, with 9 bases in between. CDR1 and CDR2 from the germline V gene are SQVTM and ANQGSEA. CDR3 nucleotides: TGCAGCGTTGAATTCCGGTTAACAGATACGCAGTATTTT. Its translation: CSVEFRLTDTQYF.

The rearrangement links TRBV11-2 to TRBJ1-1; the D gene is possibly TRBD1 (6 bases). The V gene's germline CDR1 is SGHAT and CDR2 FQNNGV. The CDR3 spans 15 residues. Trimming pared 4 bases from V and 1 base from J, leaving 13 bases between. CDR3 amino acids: CASSSFRGRNTEAFF. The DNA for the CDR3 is TGTGCCAGCAGCTCCTTCAGGGGAAGGAACACTGAAGCTTTCTTT.

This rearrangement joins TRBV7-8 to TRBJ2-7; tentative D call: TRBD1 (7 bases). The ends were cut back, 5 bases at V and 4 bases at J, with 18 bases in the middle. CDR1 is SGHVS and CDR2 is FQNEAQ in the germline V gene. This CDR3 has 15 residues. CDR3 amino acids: CASSVRTGGGYEQYF. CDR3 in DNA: TGTGCCAGCAGCGTGCGGACAGGAGGGGGTTACGAGCAGTACTTC.

CDR3 DNA: TGTGCCAGCAGGTCGATGACTAGCGGCGCAAATGAGCAGTTCTTC. Its translation is CASRSMTSGANEQFF. The chain joins TRBV6-1 to TRBJ2-1, with 9 bases aligning to TRBD2. J lost 7 bases, V lost 6 bases, and 10 bases had no gene match. In germline, CDR1 is MNHNS, CDR2 SASEGT. The CDR3 loop spans 15 amino acids.

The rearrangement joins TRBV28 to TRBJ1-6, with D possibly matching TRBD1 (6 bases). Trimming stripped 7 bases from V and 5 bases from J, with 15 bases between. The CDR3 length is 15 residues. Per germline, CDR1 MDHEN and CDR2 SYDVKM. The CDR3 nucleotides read TGTGCCAGCATACGAACAGGGTCGAATAATTCACCCCTCCACTTT. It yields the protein CASIRTGSNNSPLHF.

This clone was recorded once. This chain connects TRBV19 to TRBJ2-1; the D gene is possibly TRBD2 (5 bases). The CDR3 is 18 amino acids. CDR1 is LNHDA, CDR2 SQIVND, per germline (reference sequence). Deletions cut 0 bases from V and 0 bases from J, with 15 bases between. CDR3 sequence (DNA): TGTGCCAGTAGTATAGATTCCGGCGGGCTTGTCTCCTACAATGAGCAGTTCTTC. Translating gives CASSIDSGGLVSYNEQFF.

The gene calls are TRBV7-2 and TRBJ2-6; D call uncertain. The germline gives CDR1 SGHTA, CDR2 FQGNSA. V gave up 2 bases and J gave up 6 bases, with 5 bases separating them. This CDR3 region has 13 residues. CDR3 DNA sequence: TGTGCCAGCAGCTTATCCCTGGCCAACGTCCTGACTTTC. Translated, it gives CASSLSLANVLTF. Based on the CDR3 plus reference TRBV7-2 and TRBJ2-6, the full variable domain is GAGVSQSPSNKVTEKGKDVELRCDPISGHTALYWYRQSLGQGLEFLIYFQGNSAPDKSGLPSDRFSAERTGGSVSTLTIQRTQQEDSAVYLCASSLSLANVLTFGAGSRLTVL.

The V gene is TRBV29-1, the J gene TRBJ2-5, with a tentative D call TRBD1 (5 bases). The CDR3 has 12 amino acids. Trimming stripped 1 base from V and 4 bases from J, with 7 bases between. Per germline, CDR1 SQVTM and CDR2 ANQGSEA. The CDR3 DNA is TGCAGCGTTGAAGGGGGCAGAGAGACCCAGTACTTC. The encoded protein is CSVEGGRETQYF.

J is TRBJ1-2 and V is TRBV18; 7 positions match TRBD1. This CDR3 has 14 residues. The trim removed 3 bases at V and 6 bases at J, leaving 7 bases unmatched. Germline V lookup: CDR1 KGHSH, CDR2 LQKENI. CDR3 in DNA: TGTGCCAGCTCACCCTTGGGGACAGAGAATGGCTACACCTTC. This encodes CASSPLGTENGYTF. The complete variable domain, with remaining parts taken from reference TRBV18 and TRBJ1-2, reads NAGVMQNPRHLVRRRGQEARLRCSPMKGHSHVYWYRQLPEEGLKFMVYLQKENIIDESGMPKERFSAEFPKEGPSILRIQQVVRGDSAAYFCASSPLGTENGYTFGSGTRLTVV.

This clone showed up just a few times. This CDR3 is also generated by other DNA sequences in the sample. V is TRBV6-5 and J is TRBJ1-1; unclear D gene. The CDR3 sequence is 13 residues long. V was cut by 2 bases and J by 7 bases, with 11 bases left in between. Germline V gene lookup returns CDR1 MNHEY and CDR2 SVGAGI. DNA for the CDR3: TGTGCCAGCAGTTACGAGGGCGGGAGTGAAGCTTTCTTT. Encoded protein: CASSYEGGSEAFF.

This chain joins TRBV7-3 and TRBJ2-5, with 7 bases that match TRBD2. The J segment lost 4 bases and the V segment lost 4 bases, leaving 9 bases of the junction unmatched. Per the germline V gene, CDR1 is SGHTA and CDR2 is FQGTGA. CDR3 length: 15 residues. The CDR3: CASSSGGGVRETQYF. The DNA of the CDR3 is TGTGCCAGCAGCTCGGGGGGAGGGGTCCGAGAGACCCAGTACTTC.

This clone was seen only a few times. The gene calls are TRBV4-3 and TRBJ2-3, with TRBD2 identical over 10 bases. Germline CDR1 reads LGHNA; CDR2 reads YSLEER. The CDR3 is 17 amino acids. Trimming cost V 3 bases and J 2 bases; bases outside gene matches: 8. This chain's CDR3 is CASSQQPAGGITDTQYF. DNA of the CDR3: TGCGCCAGCAGCCAGCAACCAGCGGGAGGGATCACAGATACGCAGTATTTT.

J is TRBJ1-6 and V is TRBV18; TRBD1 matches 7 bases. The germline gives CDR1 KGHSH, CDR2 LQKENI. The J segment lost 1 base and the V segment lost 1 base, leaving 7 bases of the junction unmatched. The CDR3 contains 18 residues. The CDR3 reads CASSPLGTEVSYNSPLHF. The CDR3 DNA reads TGTGCCAGCTCACCACTCGGGACAGAAGTTTCCTATAATTCACCCCTCCACTTT.

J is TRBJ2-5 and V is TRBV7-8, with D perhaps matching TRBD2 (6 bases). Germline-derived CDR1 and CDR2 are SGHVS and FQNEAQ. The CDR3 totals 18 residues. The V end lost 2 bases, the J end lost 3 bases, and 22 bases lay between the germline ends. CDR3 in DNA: TGTGCCAGCAGCTTAAGGAGGTTGGGCGGGAAGGCCAAAGAGACCCAGTACTTC. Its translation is CASSLRRLGGKAKETQYF.

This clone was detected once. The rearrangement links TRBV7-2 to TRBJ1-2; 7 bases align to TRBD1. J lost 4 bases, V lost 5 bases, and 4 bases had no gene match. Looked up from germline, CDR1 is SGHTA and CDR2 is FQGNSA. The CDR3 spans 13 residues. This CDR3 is CASSGDRVYGYTF. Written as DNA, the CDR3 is TGTGCCAGCAGCGGAGACAGGGTCTATGGCTACACCTTC.

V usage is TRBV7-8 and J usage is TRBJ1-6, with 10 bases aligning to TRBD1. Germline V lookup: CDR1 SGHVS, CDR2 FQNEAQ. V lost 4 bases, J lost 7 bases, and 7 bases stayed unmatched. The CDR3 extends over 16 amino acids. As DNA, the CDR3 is TGTGCCAGCAGCTCGGGACAGGGGATTAAGAATTCACCCCTCCACTTT. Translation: CASSSGQGIKNSPLHF.

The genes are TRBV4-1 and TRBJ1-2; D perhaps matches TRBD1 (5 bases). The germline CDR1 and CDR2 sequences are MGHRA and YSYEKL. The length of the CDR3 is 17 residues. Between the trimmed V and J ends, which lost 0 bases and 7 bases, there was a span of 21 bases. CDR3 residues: CASSQDWVQGIRGGYTF. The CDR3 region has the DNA TGCGCCAGCAGCCAAGATTGGGTTCAGGGTATAAGAGGTGGCTACACCTTC.